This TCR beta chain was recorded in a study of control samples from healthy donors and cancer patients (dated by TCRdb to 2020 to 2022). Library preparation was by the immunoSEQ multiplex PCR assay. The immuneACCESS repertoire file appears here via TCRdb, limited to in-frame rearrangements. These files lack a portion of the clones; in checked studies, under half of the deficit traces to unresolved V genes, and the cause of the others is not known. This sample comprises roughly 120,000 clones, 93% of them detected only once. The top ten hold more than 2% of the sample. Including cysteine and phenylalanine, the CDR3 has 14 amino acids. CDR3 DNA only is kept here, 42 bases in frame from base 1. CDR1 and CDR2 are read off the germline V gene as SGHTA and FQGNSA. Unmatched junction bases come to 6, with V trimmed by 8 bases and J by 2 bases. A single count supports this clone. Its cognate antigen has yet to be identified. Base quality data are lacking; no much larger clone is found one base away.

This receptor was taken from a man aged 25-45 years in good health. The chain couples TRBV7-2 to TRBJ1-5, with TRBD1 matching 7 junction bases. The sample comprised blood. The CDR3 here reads CASGWTGGNQPQHF. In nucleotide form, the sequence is TGTGCCAGCGGGTGGACAGGCGGCAATCAGCCCCAGCATTTT. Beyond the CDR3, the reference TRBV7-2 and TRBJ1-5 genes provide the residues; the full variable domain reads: GAGVSQSPSNKVTEKGKDVELRCDPISGHTALYWYRQSLGQGLEFLIYFQGNSAPDKSGLPSDRFSAERTGGSVSTLTIQRTQQEDSAVYLCASGWTGGNQPQHFGDGTRLSIL.